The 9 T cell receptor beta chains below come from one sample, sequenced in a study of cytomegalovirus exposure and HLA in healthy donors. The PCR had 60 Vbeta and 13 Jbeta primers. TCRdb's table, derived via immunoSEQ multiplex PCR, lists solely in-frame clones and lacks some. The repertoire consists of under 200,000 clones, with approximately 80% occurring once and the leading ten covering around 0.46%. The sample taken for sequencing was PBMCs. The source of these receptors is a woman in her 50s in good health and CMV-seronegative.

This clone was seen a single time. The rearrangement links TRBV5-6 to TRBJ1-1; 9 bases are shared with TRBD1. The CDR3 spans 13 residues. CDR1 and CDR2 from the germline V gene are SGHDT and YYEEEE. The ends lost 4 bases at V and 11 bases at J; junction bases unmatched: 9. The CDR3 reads CASSAGQGRTAFF. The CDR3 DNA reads TGTGCCAGCAGCGCGGGACAGGGACGCACGGCTTTCTTT.

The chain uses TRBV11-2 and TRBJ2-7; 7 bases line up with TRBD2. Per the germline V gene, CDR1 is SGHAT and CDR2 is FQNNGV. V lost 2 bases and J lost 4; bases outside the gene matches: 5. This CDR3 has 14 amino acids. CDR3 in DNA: TGTGCCAGCAGCTTACCAGGGAGGGAGTACGAGCAGTACTTC. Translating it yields CASSLPGREYEQYF.

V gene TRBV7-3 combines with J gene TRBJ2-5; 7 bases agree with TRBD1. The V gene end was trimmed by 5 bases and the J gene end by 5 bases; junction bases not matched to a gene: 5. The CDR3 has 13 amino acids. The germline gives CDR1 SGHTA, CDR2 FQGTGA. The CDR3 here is CASSAGTAETQYF. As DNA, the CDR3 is TGTGCCAGCAGCGCCGGGACAGCCGAGACCCAGTACTTC.

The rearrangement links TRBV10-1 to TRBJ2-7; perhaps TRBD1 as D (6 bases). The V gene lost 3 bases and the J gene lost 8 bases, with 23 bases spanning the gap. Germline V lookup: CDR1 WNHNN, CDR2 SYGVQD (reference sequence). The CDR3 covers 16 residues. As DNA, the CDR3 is TGCGCCAGCAGTGAAGGGCTATCGGGACAAAGGACGAAGCAGTACTTC. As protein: CASSEGLSGQRTKQYF.

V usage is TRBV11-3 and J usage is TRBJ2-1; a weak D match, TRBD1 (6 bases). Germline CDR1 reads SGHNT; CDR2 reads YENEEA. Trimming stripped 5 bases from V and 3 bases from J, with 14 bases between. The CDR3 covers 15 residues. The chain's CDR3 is CASSPRGGFYNEQFF. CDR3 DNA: TGTGCCAGCAGCCCCAGAGGGGGATTCTACAATGAGCAGTTCTTC.

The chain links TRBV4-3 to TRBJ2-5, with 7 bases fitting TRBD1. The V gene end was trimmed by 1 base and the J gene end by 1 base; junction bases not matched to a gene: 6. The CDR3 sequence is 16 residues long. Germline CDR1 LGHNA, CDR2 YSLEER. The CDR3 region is CASSQGQGQIQETQYF. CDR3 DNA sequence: TGCGCCAGCAGCCAAGGCCAGGGACAGATCCAAGAGACCCAGTACTTC.

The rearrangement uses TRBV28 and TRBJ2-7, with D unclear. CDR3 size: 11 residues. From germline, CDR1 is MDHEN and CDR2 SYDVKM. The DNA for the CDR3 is TGTGCTGCTAGAAACTACTACGAGCAGTACTTC. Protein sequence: CAARNYYEQYF.

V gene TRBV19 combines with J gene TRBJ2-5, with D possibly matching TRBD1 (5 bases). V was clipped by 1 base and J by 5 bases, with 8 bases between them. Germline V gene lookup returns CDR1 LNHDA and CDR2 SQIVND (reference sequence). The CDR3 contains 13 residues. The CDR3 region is CASSIGGRETQYF. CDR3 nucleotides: TGTGCCAGTAGTATAGGGGGCCGGGAGACCCAGTACTTC.

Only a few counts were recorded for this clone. The CDR3 loop reads CAIRDSMNTEAFF. The DNA for the CDR3 is TGTGCCATCCGGGACAGCATGAACACTGAAGCTTTCTTT. This chain connects TRBV6-5 to TRBJ1-1, with 7 bases matching TRBD1. The germline gives CDR1 MNHEY, CDR2 SVGAGI. The junction had 5 bases not matched to a gene; V was cut back by 10 bases and J by 0 bases. The CDR3 consists of 13 residues.